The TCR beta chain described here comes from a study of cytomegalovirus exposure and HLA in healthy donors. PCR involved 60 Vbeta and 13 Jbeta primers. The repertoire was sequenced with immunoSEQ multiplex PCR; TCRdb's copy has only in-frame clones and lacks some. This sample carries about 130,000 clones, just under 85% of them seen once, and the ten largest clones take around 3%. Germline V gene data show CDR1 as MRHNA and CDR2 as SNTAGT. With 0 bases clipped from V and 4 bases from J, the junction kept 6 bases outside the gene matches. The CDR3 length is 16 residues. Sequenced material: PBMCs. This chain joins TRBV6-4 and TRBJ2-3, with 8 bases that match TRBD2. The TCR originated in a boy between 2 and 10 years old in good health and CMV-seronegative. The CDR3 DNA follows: TGTGCCAGCAGTGACTCGAAACGGGGGGGCCCAGATACGCAGTATTTT. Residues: CASSDSKRGGPDTQYF.